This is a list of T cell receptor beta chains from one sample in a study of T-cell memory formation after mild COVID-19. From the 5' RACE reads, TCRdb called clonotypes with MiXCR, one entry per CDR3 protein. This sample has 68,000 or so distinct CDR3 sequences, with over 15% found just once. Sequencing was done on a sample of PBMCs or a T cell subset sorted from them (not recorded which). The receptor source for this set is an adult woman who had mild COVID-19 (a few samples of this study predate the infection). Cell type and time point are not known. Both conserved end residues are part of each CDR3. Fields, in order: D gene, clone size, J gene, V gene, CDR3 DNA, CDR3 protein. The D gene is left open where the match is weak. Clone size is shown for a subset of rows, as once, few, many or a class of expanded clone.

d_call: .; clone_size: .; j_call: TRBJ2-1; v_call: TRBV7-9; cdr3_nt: TGTGCCAGCAGCCCGACTAGGTCCTACAATGAGCAGTTCTTC; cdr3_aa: CASSPTRSYNEQFF
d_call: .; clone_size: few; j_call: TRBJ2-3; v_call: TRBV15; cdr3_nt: TGTGCCACCAGTCGATCGAGCACAGATACGCAGTATTTT; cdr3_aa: CATSRSSTDTQYF
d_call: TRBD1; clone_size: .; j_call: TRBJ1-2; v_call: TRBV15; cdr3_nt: TGTGCCACCAGCAGAGAGGCAGGGGGCTATGGCTACACCTTC; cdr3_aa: CATSREAGGYGYTF
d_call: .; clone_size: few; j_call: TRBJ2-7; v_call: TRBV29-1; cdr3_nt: TGCAGCGTGGGGGACGGGACCTACGAGCAGTACTTC; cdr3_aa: CSVGDGTYEQYF
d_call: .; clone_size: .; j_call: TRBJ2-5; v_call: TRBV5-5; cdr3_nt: TGTGCCAGCAGCTTGGATTATCGACTCCAAGAGACCCAGTACTTC; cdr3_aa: CASSLDYRLQETQYF
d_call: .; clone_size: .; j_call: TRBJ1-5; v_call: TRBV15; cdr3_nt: TGTGCCACCAGCAGAGATAGGGCAGGCAATCAGCCCCAGCATTTT; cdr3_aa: CATSRDRAGNQPQHF
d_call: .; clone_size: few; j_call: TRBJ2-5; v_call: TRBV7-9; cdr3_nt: TGTGCCAGCAGCCCCCAGGATGGTCAAGAGACCCAGTACTTC; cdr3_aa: CASSPQDGQETQYF
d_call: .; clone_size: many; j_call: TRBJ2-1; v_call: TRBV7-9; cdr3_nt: TGTGCCAGCAGCAGGACCTACAATGAGCAGTTCTTC; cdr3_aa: CASSRTYNEQFF
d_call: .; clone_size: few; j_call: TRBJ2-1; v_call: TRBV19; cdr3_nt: TGTGCCAGTACGGCTCCCGGCCTCGGCTGGTACAAGGAGCAGTTCTTC; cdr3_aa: CASTAPGLGWYKEQFF
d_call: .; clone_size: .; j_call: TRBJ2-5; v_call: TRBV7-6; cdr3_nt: TGTGCCAGCAGCGGCTCAGCGGAGGAAGAGACCCAGTACTTC; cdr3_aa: CASSGSAEEETQYF
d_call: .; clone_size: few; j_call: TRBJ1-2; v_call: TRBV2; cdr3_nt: TGTGCCAGCAAACGGGCTCAGGAGGGGGCTAACTATGGCTACACCTTC; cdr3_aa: CASKRAQEGANYGYTF
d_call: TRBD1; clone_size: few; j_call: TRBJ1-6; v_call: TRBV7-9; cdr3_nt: TGTGCCAGCAGCTTAGCGACCGGGACAGGGGGCCATTCACCCCTCCACTTT; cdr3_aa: CASSLATGTGGHSPLHF
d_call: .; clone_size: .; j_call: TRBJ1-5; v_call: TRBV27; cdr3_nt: TGTGCCAGCAGTTGGACACTTGATCAGCCCCAGCATTTT; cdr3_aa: CASSWTLDQPQHF
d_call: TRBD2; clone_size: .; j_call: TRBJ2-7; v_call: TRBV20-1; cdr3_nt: TGCAGTGCTAGAGATACGCGGCTAGCGGGAGTCGCCGCCGAAGATGCCTACGAGCAGTACTTC; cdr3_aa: CSARDTRLAGVAAEDAYEQYF
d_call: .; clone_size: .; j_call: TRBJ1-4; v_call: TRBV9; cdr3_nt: TGTGCCAGCAGCGTGAAAGGGATTAATGAAAAACTGTTTTTT; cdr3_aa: CASSVKGINEKLFF
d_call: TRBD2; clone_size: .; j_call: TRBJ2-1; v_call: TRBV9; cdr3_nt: TGTGCCAGCAGCCAATCGGGACTAGCGGGAGGACAGTTCTTC; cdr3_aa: CASSQSGLAGGQFF
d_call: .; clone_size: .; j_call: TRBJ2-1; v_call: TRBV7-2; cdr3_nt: TGTGCCAGCAGCTCCGCCAATGAGCAGTTCTTC; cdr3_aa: CASSSANEQFF
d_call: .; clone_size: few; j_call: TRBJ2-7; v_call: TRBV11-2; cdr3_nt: TGTGCCAGCAGCTGGACAGATTCCTACGAGCAGTACTTC; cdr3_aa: CASSWTDSYEQYF
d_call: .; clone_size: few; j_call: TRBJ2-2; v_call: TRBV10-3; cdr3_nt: TGTGCCATCAGTGATGGATCTTACACCGGGGAGCTGTTTTTT; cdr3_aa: CAISDGSYTGELFF
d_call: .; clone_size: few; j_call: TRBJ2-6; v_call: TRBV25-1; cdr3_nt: TGTGCCAGCTCACCAGACGGGGCCAACGTCCTGACTTTC; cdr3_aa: CASSPDGANVLTF
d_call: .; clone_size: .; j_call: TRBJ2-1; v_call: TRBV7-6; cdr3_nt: TGTGCCAGCAGCTTCCGGGACACTTACAATGAGCAGTTCTTC; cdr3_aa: CASSFRDTYNEQFF
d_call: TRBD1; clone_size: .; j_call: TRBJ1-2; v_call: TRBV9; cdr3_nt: TGTGCCAGCAGCCCCGGGACAGGGGATGGCTACACCTTC; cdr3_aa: CASSPGTGDGYTF
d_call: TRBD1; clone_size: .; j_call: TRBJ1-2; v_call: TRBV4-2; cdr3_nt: TGTGCCAGCAGCCAAGCCTGGGACAGTAACTATGGCTACACCTTC; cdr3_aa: CASSQAWDSNYGYTF
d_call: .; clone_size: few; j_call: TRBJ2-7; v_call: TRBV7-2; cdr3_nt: TGTGCCAGCAGCTCGGAGGCTGACTCCTACGAGCAGTACTTC; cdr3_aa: CASSSEADSYEQYF
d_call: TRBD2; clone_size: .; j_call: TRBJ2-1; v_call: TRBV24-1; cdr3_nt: TGTGCCACCAGTGATACCTCTCCTACTAGCGGGAGATACAATGAGCAGTTCTTC; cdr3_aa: CATSDTSPTSGRYNEQFF
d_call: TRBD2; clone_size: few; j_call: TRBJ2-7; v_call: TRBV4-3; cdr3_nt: TGCGCCAGCAGCCTATCCCGGGGGGGCATCGGGGAGCAGTACTTC; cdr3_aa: CASSLSRGGIGEQYF
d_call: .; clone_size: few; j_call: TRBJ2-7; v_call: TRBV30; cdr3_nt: TGTGCCTGGAGGGAGAAGTCCGAGCAGTACTTC; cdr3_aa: CAWREKSEQYF
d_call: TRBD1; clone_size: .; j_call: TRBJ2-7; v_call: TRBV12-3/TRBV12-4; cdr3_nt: TGTGCCAGCAGTGTCGACAGGGGGCGTTACGAGCAGTACTTC; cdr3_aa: CASSVDRGRYEQYF
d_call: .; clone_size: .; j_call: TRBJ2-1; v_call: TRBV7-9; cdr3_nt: TGTGCCAGCAGATTAGTTACGGGTGAACGGTACAATGAGCAGTTCTTC; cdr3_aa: CASRLVTGERYNEQFF
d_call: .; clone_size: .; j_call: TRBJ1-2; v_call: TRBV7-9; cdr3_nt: TGTGCCAGCAGCTACCCAGTCCCCAACTATGGCTACACCTTC; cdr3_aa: CASSYPVPNYGYTF
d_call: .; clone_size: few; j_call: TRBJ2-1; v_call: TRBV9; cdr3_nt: TGTGCCAGCAGCGGTACACCAAACCCCTACAATGAGCAGTTCTTC; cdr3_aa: CASSGTPNPYNEQFF
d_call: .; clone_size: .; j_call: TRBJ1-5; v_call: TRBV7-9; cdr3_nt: TGTGCCAGCAGCATCGACGGCAATCAGCCCCAGCATTTT; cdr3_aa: CASSIDGNQPQHF
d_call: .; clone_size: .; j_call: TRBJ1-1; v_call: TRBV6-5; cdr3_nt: TGTGCCAGCAGTTACTCGTGGCCAGGGAAGGGGACTGAAGCTTTCTTT; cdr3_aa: CASSYSWPGKGTEAFF
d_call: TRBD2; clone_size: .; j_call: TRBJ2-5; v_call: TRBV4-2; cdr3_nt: TGTGCCAGGGGCGAAGCGGGGGCTCAAGAGACCCAGTACTTC; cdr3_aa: CARGEAGAQETQYF
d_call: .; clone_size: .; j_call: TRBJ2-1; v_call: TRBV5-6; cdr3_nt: TGTGCCAGCAGCCCGGACTTGTACAATGAGCAGTTCTTC; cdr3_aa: CASSPDLYNEQFF
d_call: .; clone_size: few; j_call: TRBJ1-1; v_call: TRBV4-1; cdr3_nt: TGCGCCAGCAGCCAAGGGGGTGAGGGGGGGCAAGCTTTCTTT; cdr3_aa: CASSQGGEGGQAFF
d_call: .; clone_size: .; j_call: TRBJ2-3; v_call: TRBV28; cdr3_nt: TGTGCCAGCAGCCGCACCGGAGGAGAGGATACGCAGTATTTT; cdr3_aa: CASSRTGGEDTQYF
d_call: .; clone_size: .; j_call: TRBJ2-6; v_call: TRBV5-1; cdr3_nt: TGCGCCAGCAGCTTGGACATTGCTGGGGCCAACGTCCTGACTTTC; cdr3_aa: CASSLDIAGANVLTF
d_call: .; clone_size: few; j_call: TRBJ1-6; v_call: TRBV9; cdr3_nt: TGTGCCAGCAATTCAGGGGATGATAATTCACCCCTCCACTTT; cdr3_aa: CASNSGDDNSPLHF
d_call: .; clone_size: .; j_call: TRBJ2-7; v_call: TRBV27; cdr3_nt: TGTGCCAGCAGAATGGGCAGCTACTACGAGCAGTACTTC; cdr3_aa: CASRMGSYYEQYF
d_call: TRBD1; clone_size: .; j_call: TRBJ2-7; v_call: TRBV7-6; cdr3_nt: TGTGCCAGCAGCTTAGTAGGGGGACAGGGGGCGAACGAGCAGTACTTC; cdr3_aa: CASSLVGGQGANEQYF
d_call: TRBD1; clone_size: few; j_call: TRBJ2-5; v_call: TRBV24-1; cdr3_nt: TGTGCCACCAGTGATTTAAGACAGGGGGCGCAGGAGACCCAGTACTTC; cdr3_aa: CATSDLRQGAQETQYF
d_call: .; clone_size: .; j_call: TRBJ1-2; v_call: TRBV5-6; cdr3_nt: TGTGCCAGCAGCCTGGCGGCAGGGAACTACTATGGCTACACCTTC; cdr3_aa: CASSLAAGNYYGYTF
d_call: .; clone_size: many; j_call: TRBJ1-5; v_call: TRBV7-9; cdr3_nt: TGTGCCAGCAGCCCCCCGAATCAGCCCCAGCATTTT; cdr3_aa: CASSPPNQPQHF
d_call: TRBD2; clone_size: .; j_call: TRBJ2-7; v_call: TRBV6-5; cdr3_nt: TGTGCCAGCAAGCCGGAACACAGCGGGGGAATCTACGAGCAGTACTTC; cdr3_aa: CASKPEHSGGIYEQYF
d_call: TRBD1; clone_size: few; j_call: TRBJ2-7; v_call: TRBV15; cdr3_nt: TGTGCCACCAGCCCAGGACAGGGGGGCTACGAGCAGTACTTC; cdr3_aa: CATSPGQGGYEQYF